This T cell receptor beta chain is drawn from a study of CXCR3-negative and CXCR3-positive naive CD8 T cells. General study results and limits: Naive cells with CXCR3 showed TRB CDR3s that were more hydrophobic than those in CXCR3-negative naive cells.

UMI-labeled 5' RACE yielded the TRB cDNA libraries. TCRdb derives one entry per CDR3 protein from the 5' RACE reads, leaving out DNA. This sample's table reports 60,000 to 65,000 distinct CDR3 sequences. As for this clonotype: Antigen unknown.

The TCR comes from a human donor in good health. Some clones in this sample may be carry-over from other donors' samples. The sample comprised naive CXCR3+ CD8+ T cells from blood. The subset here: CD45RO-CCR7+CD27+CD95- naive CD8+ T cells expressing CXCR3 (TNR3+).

The CDR3 is CASSLAESEVAKNIQYF. The chain is built from TRBV5-1 and TRBJ2-4. The CDR3 loop spans 17 amino acids. The germline V gene encodes CDR1 SGHRS and CDR2 YFSETQ. Full variable domain (rest looked up from reference TRBV5-1 and TRBJ2-4): KAGVTQTPRYLIKTRGQQVTLSCSPISGHRSVSWYQQTPGQGLQFLFEYFSETQRNKGNFPGRFSGRQFSNSRSEMNVSTLELGDSALYLCASSLAESEVAKNIQYFGAGTRLSVL.